A selection of T cell receptor beta chains follows, all from one sample in a study of T-cell memory formation after mild COVID-19. TCRdb analysed the 5' RACE reads with MiXCR anew, one entry per CDR3 protein. Of 170,000 or so distinct CDR3 sequences listed, 20% to 25% are singletons. Sequenced material: PBMCs or a T cell subset sorted from them (not recorded which). The source of these receptors is an adult woman who had mild COVID-19 (a few samples of this study predate the infection). Cell type and time point are not known. The conserved cysteine and the conserved F or W are not part of the CDR3 here. Fields, in order: J gene, CDR3 length, V gene, CDR3 protein.

j_call: TRBJ2-7
cdr3_length: 12
v_call: TRBV6-5
cdr3_aa: ASSPGQGSYEQY

j_call: TRBJ2-7
cdr3_length: 13
v_call: TRBV2
cdr3_aa: ASKRAAGDWYEQY

j_call: TRBJ1-5
cdr3_length: 13
v_call: TRBV19
cdr3_aa: ASSIEGRGSQPQH

j_call: TRBJ2-1
cdr3_length: 15
v_call: TRBV11-2
cdr3_aa: ASSPGLVLSPPLEQF

j_call: TRBJ2-1
cdr3_length: 13
v_call: TRBV7-2
cdr3_aa: ASSRLRVGYNEQF

j_call: TRBJ1-2
cdr3_length: 12
v_call: TRBV27
cdr3_aa: ASRGSVRDYGYT

j_call: TRBJ2-7
cdr3_length: 10
v_call: TRBV27
cdr3_aa: ASRKPGQTPS

j_call: TRBJ2-1
cdr3_length: 14
v_call: TRBV27
cdr3_aa: ASSWGSLSSYNEQF

j_call: TRBJ2-1
cdr3_length: 16
v_call: TRBV4-3
cdr3_aa: ASSQFFQPGGNGNEQF

j_call: TRBJ2-3
cdr3_length: 16
v_call: TRBV7-6
cdr3_aa: ASSLALAGGLFPDTQY